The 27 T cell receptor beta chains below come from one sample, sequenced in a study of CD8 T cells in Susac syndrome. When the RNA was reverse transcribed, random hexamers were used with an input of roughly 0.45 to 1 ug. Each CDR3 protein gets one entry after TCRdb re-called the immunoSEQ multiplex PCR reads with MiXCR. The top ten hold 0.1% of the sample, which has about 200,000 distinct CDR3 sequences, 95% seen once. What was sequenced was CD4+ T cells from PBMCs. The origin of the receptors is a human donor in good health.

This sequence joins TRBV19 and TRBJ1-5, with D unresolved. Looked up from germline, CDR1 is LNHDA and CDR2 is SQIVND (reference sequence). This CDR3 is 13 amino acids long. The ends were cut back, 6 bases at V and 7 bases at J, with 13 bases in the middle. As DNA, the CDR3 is TGTGCCAGTAGCCTCCAGGCTCCCCAGCCCCAGCATTTT. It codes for CASSLQAPQPQHF.

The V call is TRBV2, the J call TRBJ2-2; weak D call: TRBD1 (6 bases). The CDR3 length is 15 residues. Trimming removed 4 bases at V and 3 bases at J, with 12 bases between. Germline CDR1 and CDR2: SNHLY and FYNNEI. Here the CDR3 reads CASSVGGFDTGELFF. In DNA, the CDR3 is TGTGCCAGCAGTGTAGGGGGATTCGACACCGGGGAGCTGTTTTTT.

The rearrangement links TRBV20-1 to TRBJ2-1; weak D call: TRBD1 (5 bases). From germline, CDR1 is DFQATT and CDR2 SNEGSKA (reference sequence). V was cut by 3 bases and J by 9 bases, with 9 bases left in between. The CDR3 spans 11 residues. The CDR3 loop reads CSASSRGEQFF. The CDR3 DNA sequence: TGCAGTGCTAGTTCTAGGGGTGAGCAGTTCTTC.

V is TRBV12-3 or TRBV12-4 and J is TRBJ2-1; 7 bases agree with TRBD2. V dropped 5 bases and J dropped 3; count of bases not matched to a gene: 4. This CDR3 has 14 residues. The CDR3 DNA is TGTGCCAGCAGTCTCGCGGGAGTCTACAATGAGCAGTTCTTC. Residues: CASSLAGVYNEQFF.

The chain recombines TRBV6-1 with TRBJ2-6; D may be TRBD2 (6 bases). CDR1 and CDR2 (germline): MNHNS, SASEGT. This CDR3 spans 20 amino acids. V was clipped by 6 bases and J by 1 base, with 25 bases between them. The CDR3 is CASSRIFLKRASSGANVLTF. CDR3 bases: TGTGCCAGCAGCCGAATCTTCCTTAAGCGGGCCAGTTCTGGGGCCAACGTCCTGACTTTC.

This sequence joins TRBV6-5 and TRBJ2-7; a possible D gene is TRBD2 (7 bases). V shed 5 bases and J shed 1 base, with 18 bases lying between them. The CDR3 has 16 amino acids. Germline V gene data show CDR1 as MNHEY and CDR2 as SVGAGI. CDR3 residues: CASSPTQGRVSYEQYV. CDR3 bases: TGTGCCAGCAGTCCTACTCAGGGGAGGGTGTCCTACGAGCAGTACGTC.

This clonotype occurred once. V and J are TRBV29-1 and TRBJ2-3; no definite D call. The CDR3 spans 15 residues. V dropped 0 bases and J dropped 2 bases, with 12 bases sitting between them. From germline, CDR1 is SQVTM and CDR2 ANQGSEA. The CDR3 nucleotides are TGCAGCGTTGAAGATCAAACCCCTTACACAGATACGCAGTATTTT. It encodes CSVEDQTPYTDTQYF.

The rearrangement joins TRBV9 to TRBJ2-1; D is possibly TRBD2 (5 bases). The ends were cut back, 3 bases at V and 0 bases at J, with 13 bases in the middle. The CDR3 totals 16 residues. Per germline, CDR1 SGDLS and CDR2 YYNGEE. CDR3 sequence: CASSGYSASSYNEQFF. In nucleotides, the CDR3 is TGTGCCAGCAGCGGCTATAGCGCGAGCTCCTACAATGAGCAGTTCTTC.

The CDR3 nucleotides are TGTGCCACCAGTGATTCGTCGGGCTTTACGCAGTATTTT. Translating it yields CATSDSSGFTQYF. The rearrangement uses TRBV24-1 and TRBJ2-3; unclear D gene. The germline CDR1 and CDR2 sequences are KGHDR and SFDVKD. The CDR3 is made up of 13 amino acids. Trimming removed 2 bases from V and 8 bases from J, with 10 bases in between.

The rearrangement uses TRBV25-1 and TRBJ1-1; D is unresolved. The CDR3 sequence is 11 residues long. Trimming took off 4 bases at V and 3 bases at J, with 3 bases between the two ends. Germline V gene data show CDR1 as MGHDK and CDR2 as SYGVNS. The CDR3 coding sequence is TGTGCCAGCAGTGCTTACACTGAAGCTTTCTTT. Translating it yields CASSAYTEAFF.

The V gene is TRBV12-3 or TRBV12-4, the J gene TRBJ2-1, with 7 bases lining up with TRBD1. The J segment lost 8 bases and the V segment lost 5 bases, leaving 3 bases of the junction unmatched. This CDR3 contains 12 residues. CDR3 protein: CASSVTGDEQFF. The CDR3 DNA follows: TGTGCCAGCAGTGTTACAGGGGATGAGCAGTTCTTC.

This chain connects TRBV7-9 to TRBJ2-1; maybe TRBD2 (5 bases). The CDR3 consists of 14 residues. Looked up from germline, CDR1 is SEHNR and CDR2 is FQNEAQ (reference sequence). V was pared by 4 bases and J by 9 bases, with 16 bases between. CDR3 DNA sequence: TGTGCCAGCAGCTCTACCGGGCTCGGGGTTGAGCAGTTCTTC. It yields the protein CASSSTGLGVEQFF. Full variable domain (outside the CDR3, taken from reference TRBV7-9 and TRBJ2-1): DTGVSQNPRHKITKRGQNVTFRCDPISEHNRLYWYRQTLGQGPEFLTYFQNEAQLEKSRLLSDRFSAERPKGSFSTLEIQRTEQGDSAMYLCASSSTGLGVEQFFGPGTRLTVL.

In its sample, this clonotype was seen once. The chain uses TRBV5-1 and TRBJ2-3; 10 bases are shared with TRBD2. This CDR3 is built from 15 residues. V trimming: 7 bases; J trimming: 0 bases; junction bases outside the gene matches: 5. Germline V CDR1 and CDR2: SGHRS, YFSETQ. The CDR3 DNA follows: TGCGCCAGCGCCGAGGGACTAGCGAGCACAGATACGCAGTATTTT. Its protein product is CASAEGLASTDTQYF.

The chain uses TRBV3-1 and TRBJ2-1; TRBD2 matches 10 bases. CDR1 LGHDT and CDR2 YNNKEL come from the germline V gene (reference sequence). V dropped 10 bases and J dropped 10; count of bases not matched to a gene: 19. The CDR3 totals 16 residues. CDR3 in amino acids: CATRPSGRGPAGEQFF. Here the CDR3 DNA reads TGTGCCACAAGACCTAGCGGGAGAGGCCCCGCTGGAGAGCAGTTCTTC.

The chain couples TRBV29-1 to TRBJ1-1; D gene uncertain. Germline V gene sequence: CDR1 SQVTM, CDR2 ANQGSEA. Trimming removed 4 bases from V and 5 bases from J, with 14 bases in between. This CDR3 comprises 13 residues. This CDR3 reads CSVGREPRTEAFF. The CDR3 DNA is TGCAGCGTTGGCCGGGAGCCACGGACTGAAGCTTTCTTT.

CDR3 loop: CASSLGLAGGLGDTQYF. For the CDR3, the DNA is TGTGCCAGCAGCCTCGGACTAGCGGGGGGTCTCGGCGATACGCAGTATTTT. This chain joins TRBV3-1 and TRBJ2-3, with TRBD2 identical over 14 bases. The germline V gene has CDR1 LGHDT and CDR2 YNNKEL (reference sequence). This CDR3 spans 17 amino acids. Losses at the gene ends were 4 bases for V and 6 bases for J; bases not matched to a gene: 9.

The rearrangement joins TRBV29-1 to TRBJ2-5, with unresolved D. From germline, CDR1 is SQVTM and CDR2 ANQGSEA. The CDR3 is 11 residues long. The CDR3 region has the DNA TGCAGTGGTGATGAGTCGGAGACCCAGTACTTC. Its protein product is CSGDESETQYF. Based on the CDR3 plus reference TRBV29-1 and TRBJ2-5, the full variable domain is SAVISQKPSRDICQRGTSLTIQCQVDSQVTMMFWYRQQPGQSLTLIATANQGSEATYESGFVIDKFPISRPNLTFSTLTVSNMSPEDSSIYLCSGDESETQYFGPGTRLLVL.

The CDR3 loop reads CASSPPGARNTEAFF. In DNA, the CDR3 is TGTGCCAGCAGCCCCCCAGGGGCTAGGAACACTGAAGCTTTCTTT. The chain combines TRBV5-4 with TRBJ1-1; D is possibly TRBD1 (6 bases). The germline CDR1 and CDR2 sequences are SGHNT and YYREEE (reference sequence). V was clipped by 4 bases and J by 1 base, with 14 bases between them. CDR3 length: 15 residues.

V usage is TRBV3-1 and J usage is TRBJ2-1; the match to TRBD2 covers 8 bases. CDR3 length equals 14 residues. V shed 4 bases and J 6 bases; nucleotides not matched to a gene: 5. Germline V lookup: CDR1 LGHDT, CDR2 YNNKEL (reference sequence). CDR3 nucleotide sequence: TGTGCCAGCAGCCTCAGGACTAGCAGCAATGAGCAGTTCTTC. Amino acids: CASSLRTSSNEQFF.

The CDR3 reads CSAGKDGKETQYF. In DNA form, the CDR3 reads TGCAGTGCTGGGAAGGACGGGAAAGAGACCCAGTACTTC. V and J are TRBV20-1 and TRBJ2-5, with D perhaps matching TRBD2 (5 bases). The CDR3 runs 13 residues. Germline CDR1 is DFQATT and CDR2 is SNEGSKA (reference sequence). Trimming took off 5 bases at V and 3 bases at J, with 13 bases between the two ends.

The CDR3: CSVKAPNTGELFF. The CDR3 nucleotides are TGCAGCGTAAAAGCCCCGAACACCGGGGAGCTGTTTTTT. The chain joins TRBV29-1 to TRBJ2-2; no reliable D call. The CDR3 is 13 residues long. The V end lost 6 bases, the J end lost 0 bases, and 8 bases lay between the germline ends. CDR1 and CDR2 from the germline V gene are SQVTM and ANQGSEA.

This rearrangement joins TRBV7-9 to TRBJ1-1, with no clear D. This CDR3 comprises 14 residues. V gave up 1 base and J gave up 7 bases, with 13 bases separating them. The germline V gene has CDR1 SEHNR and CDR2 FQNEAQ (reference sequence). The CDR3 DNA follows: TGTGCCAGCAGCTTAGTCCCGGGAGGGAATGAAGCTTTCTTT. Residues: CASSLVPGGNEAFF.

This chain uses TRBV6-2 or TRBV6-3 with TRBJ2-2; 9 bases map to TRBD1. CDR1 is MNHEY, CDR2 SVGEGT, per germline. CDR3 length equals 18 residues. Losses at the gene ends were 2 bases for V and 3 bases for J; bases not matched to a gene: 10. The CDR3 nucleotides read TGTGCCAGCAGTTACGGCTACCATAGGACAGGGGACACCGGGGAGCTGTTTTTT. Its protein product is CASSYGYHRTGDTGELFF.

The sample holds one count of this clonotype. The CDR3 DNA follows: TGTGCCACCAGCAGCCTAGCGGGAGTGCTGGATACGCAGTATTTT. Translating gives CATSSLAGVLDTQYF. J is TRBJ2-3 and V is TRBV15; 10 bases fit TRBD2. Per the germline V gene, CDR1 is LNHNV and CDR2 is YYDKDF (reference sequence). The J segment lost 6 bases and the V segment lost 3 bases, leaving 6 bases of the junction unmatched. The CDR3 covers 15 residues.

CDR3 region: CATERREGRETQYF. The CDR3 nucleotides read TGTGCCACCGAACGGCGGGAGGGCCGGGAGACCCAGTACTTC. This sequence joins TRBV3-1 and TRBJ2-5, with 9 bases matching TRBD2. J was trimmed by 5 bases and V by 10 bases; bases with no gene match: 11. The germline V gene encodes CDR1 LGHDT and CDR2 YNNKEL (reference sequence). The length of the CDR3 is 14 residues.

CDR3 amino acids: CASSRQGGQETQYF. The CDR3 coding sequence is TGTGCCAGCAGCAGACAGGGGGGCCAAGAGACCCAGTACTTC. The J gene is TRBJ2-5, the V gene TRBV12-3 or TRBV12-4; TRBD1 matches at 9 bases. The CDR3 is 14 residues long. After removal of 6 bases from V and 1 base from J, the junction contained 3 bases not matched to a gene.

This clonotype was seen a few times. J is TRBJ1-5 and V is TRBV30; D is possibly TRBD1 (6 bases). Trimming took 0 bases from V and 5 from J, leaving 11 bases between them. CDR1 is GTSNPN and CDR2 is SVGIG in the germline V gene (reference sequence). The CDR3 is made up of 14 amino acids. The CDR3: CAWSVQTGDQPQHF. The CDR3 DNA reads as TGTGCCTGGAGTGTACAGACAGGCGATCAGCCCCAGCATTTT. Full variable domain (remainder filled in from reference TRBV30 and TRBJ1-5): SQTIHQWPATLVQPVGSPLSLECTVEGTSNPNLYWYRQAAGRGLQLLFYSVGIGQISSEVPQNLSASRPQDRQFILSSKKLLLSDSGFYLCAWSVQTGDQPQHFGDGTRLSIL.